The 20 T cell receptor beta chains below come from one sample, sequenced in a study of blood T cells in healthy people across ages. A sample-barcoded 5' primer and a J-beta primer mix were used in a second PCR of roughly 7 to 12 cycles. Using its own MiXCR run on the 5' RACE reads, TCRdb lists one record per CDR3 protein. The top ten clones hold about 8% of a sample with about 1.7 million distinct CDR3 sequences, 25% to 30% of them seen once. The sample consisted of blood. The receptor source for this set is a woman younger than 45 in good health.

As to this clonotype: A read error is possible here, since a much larger clone lies one base away. The gene calls are TRBV7-2 and TRBJ2-7, with 7 nucleotides matching TRBD2. CDR3 length: 16 amino acids. Germline CDR1 is SGHTA and CDR2 is FQGNSA. J lost 7 bases, V lost 1 base, and 13 bases had no gene match. For the CDR3, the DNA is TGTGCCAGCAGCTTAGATGCGCGTGGGAGGGCGGATGAGCAGTACTTC. Its protein is CASSLDARGRADEQYF.

The rearrangement joins TRBV5-5 to TRBJ1-6; D is uncertain. Trimming removed 3 bases from V and 7 bases from J, with 17 bases in between. Germline CDR1 and CDR2: SGHKS and YYEKEE (reference sequence). The CDR3 is 16 residues long. The CDR3 bases are TGTGCCAGCAGCTCCTCGAGGTCGGGGAACAATTCACCCCTCCACTTT. It encodes CASSSSRSGNNSPLHF.

The chain has TRBV5-5 and TRBJ1-4; no reliable D call. The V end lost 0 bases, the J end lost 0 bases, and 9 bases lay between the germline ends. Germline V gene data show CDR1 as SGHKS and CDR2 as YYEKEE (reference sequence). The CDR3 has 16 amino acids. DNA of the CDR3: TGTGCCAGCAGCTTGGTCGGCCGGGCAACTAATGAAAAACTGTTTTTT. Amino acids: CASSLVGRATNEKLFF.

This clonotype was found a few times. J is TRBJ1-1 and V is TRBV29-1, with a tentative D call TRBD1 (6 bases). The V end was cut by 4 bases, the J end by 1 base, with 10 bases between. The CDR3 extends over 13 amino acids. Looked up from germline, CDR1 is SQVTM and CDR2 is ANQGSEA. The CDR3 DNA reads as TGCAGCGTTGGAGAGACAGGGAACACTGAAGCTTTCTTT. Translating it yields CSVGETGNTEAFF.

In this sample, this clonotype turned up a few times. A much larger clone is a single base away; this may be a read error. The rearrangement joins TRBV5-1 to TRBJ2-1, with D possibly TRBD1 on 6 matching bases. From germline, CDR1 is SGHRS and CDR2 YFSETQ. The CDR3 totals 13 residues. CDR3 loop: CTSSRGPNNEQFF. CDR3 nucleotides: TGCACCAGCAGCAGGGGACCTAACAATGAGCAGTTCTTC.

The chain couples TRBV29-1 to TRBJ1-5; possible D gene TRBD1, 5 bases. The CDR3 is 14 residues long. Between the trimmed V and J ends, which lost 7 bases and 0 bases, there was a span of 13 bases. In germline, CDR1 is SQVTM, CDR2 ANQGSEA. CDR3 loop: CSATYRNSNQPQHF. DNA of the CDR3: TGCAGCGCAACCTACAGGAATAGCAATCAGCCCCAGCATTTT.

The rearrangement joins TRBV20-1 to TRBJ2-1, with 8 nucleotides matching TRBD2. Germline CDR1 is DFQATT and CDR2 is SNEGSKA (reference sequence). The CDR3 sequence is 16 residues long. The J segment lost 4 bases and the V segment lost 0 bases, leaving 8 bases of the junction unmatched. In DNA form, the CDR3 reads TGCAGTGCTAGAGATCATGGAGCGGGGGCTTACAATGAGCAGTTCTTC. Protein: CSARDHGAGAYNEQFF.

This clonotype was seen once. The chain is built from TRBV7-3 and TRBJ2-5; 9 bases line up with TRBD2. Gene TRBJ2-7 matches the end of the DNA better, so the J call may be wrong. CDR1 is SGHTA and CDR2 is FQGTGA in the germline V gene. The CDR3 contains 15 residues. CDR3 sequence (DNA): TGTGCCAGCAGCTTATCGGACGGACTAGCGAACGAGCAGTACTTC. As protein: CASSLSDGLANEQYF.

This clonotype was seen ten or more times. The V gene is TRBV5-1, the J gene TRBJ2-4, with TRBD1 identical over 9 bases. The CDR3 is 16 amino acids. The ends lost 0 bases at V and 2 bases at J; junction bases unmatched: 3. Germline CDR1 and CDR2: SGHRS and YFSETQ. The CDR3 DNA sequence: TGCGCCAGCAGCTTGGATGGGACAGGGTCCAAAAACATTCAGTACTTC. The encoded protein is CASSLDGTGSKNIQYF.

CDR3 residues: CASSKGQSYNEQYF. Written as DNA, the CDR3 is TGTGCCAGTAGTAAAGGACAGAGTTACAATGAGCAGTACTTC. The chain carries TRBV19 and TRBJ2-1; possibly TRBD1 for D (6 bases). The better agreement between TRBJ2-7 and the DNA end casts doubt on the J call. In germline, CDR1 is LNHDA, CDR2 SQIVND (reference sequence). The CDR3 covers 14 residues.

This clonotype has a count of ten or more. The chain combines TRBV12-5 with TRBJ2-7; 9 positions agree with TRBD2. The CDR3 loop spans 19 amino acids. The ends lost 0 bases at V and 2 bases at J; junction bases unmatched: 14. Germline values: CDR1 LGHNT, CDR2 FRNRAP. The DNA for the CDR3 is TGTGCTAGTGGTTTGGTACGATTGGGGTCGGCTAGCGGGACCTACGAGCAGTACTTC. Translated, it gives CASGLVRLGSASGTYEQYF.

As concerns this clonotype: Germline and junction disagree at one end, which may indicate a read error. The chain has TRBV7-6 and TRBJ2-7, with 8 bases that match TRBD2. In germline, CDR1 is SGHVS, CDR2 FNYEAQ. The length of the CDR3 is 20 residues. The CDR3 reads CASSPRIVVSGAPGGYEQHF. CDR3 sequence (DNA): TGTGCCAGCAGCCCGAGAATAGTTGTTAGCGGGGCCCCGGGAGGCTACGAGCAGCACTTC.

The V and J genes are TRBV6-1 and TRBJ1-1; D uncertain. The CDR3 runs 14 residues. The V end was cut by 3 bases, the J end by 2 bases, with 10 bases between. Germline CDR1 MNHNS, CDR2 SASEGT. DNA for the CDR3: TGTGCCAGCAGTGATCAAGGCCTCAACACTGAAGCTTTCTTT. Its protein is CASSDQGLNTEAFF.

V is TRBV29-1 and J is TRBJ2-5; 14 bases agree with TRBD2. Germline loops: CDR1 SQVTM, CDR2 ANQGSEA. The CDR3 has 14 residues. The trim removed 7 bases at V and 5 bases at J, leaving 6 bases unmatched. The CDR3 region is CSATGLAGAETQYF. The CDR3 nucleotides are TGCAGCGCCACGGGACTAGCGGGGGCGGAGACCCAGTACTTC.

Only a few counts were recorded for this clonotype. The chain is built from TRBV18 and TRBJ2-7; TRBD2 is a possible D gene (5 bases). Trimming removed 4 bases from V and 5 bases from J, with 15 bases in between. CDR3 length: 14 amino acids. Germline V gives CDR1 KGHSH, CDR2 LQKENI. The CDR3 coding sequence is TGTGCCAGCTCACTGGGGAGTCCCCTGGACGAGCAGTACTTC. This encodes CASSLGSPLDEQYF.

Points on this clonotype: A much larger clone lies one base from this, so it may be a read error. This chain joins TRBV15 and TRBJ2-1, with TRBD2 as a possible D gene (5 bases). The J call is in doubt because the DNA end fits TRBJ2-7 better. The CDR3 has 13 amino acids. The germline CDR1 and CDR2 sequences are LNHNV and YYDKDF (reference sequence). The CDR3 reads CATKADSYNEQYF. CDR3 nucleotide sequence: TGTGCCACCAAAGCGGACTCCTACAATGAGCAGTACTTC.

This clonotype was counted at least ten times. This sequence joins TRBV20-1 and TRBJ1-1; D gene uncertain. Per the germline V gene, CDR1 is DFQATT and CDR2 is SNEGSKA (reference sequence). This CDR3 contains 11 residues. V gave up 3 bases and J gave up 2 bases, with 4 bases separating them. The CDR3 is CSASVNTEAFF. Here the CDR3 DNA reads TGCAGTGCTAGCGTAAACACTGAAGCTTTCTTT.

This clonotype has ten or more counts. J is TRBJ2-7 and V is TRBV5-1, with D tentatively TRBD2 (5 bases). Germline-derived CDR1 and CDR2 are SGHRS and YFSETQ. V lost 4 bases and J 2 bases, leaving 13 bases between the germline ends. The CDR3 consists of 14 residues. This chain's CDR3 is CASSPEASPYEQYF. The CDR3 DNA follows: TGCGCCAGCAGCCCGGAGGCGTCCCCCTACGAGCAGTACTTC.

As for this clonotype: Germline and junction disagree at one end, which may indicate a read error. The chain joins TRBV2 to TRBJ2-7; D may be TRBD1 (6 bases). The CDR3 is 14 amino acids. Per the germline V gene, CDR1 is SNHLY and CDR2 is FYNNEI. The CDR3 protein is CTSRSQGPTNEQYF. CDR3 DNA sequence: TGTACCAGCAGGTCCCAGGGGCCTACCAACGAGCAGTACTTC.

The chain uses TRBV6-6 and TRBJ2-1; maybe TRBD1 (6 bases). V was shortened by 2 bases and J by 11 bases, with 10 bases between the two germline ends. Looked up from germline, CDR1 is MNHNY and CDR2 is SVGAGI (reference sequence). This CDR3 has 12 residues. Here the CDR3 reads CASSYVGAKQFF. The CDR3 nucleotides are TGTGCCAGCAGTTACGTGGGGGCCAAGCAGTTCTTC.